Listed below are T cell receptor beta chains from one sample, sequenced in a study of long-term antiretroviral therapy in people with HIV. Measured with immunoSEQ multiplex PCR; TCRdb has only the in-frame clones, and not every one. The sample holds roughly 44,000 clones, about 95% seen once. This specimen consisted of unsorted PBMCs, obtained 3.7 years after starting antiretroviral therapy. The receptors stem from a woman aged 45-65 years with HIV. CDR3s include the opening cysteine and the closing phenylalanine or tryptophan. Each record gives: J gene, V gene, clone size, CDR3 protein. Clone size is not always given. Where it is, it says once, few, many or a class for expanded clones.

TRBJ1-2	TRBV5-6	.	CASSLFSKGAWGYTF
TRBJ1-1	TRBV7-2	.	CASPPTRDEAEAFF
TRBJ2-5	TRBV25-1	.	CASRPTGRETQYF
TRBJ1-1	TRBV5-1	.	CASRDSTGGTEAFF
TRBJ2-1	TRBV19	.	CASQRLAGGHEQFF
TRBJ1-2	TRBV7-9	.	CASSTPASTILF
TRBJ2-3	TRBV25-1	.	CASSEQSGGARNTQYF
TRBJ1-3	TRBV28	.	CASKEGGPMNEGNTIYF
TRBJ2-7	TRBV7-2	.	CASSSGTGDSYEQYF
TRBJ2-2	TRBV11-2	.	CASSLTGGNTGELFF
TRBJ2-7	TRBV19	.	CASSSRLSNYEQYF
TRBJ2-3	TRBV19	.	CASRDSGGAGRDTQYF
TRBJ2-3	TRBV14	.	CASSRDTQYF
TRBJ1-2	TRBV6-6	.	CASSPGGLGGYGYTF
TRBJ1-2	TRBV30	once	CACYRGQSYGYTF
TRBJ2-3	TRBV6-1	few	CASTPQPTSEDTQYF
TRBJ2-1	TRBV6-1	.	CASSPRNNEQFF
TRBJ2-1	TRBV7-3	.	CASSLWASGVEVYEQFF
TRBJ2-6	TRBV10-3	.	CAISELTSGANVLTF
TRBJ1-1	TRBV7-8	once	CASTLADRQVNTEAFF
TRBJ2-5	TRBV5-1	.	CASSLAAAKQETQYF
TRBJ1-6	TRBV11-2	.	CASSFEGTLISPLHF
TRBJ1-4	TRBV6-5	.	CASSSGVIGEKLFF
TRBJ2-5	TRBV6-1	.	CASRSSGARGTQYF
TRBJ1-6	TRBV4-1	.	CASSHEGLGSPLHF
TRBJ1-1	TRBV5-1	.	CASKVGWNTEAFF
TRBJ2-3	TRBV4-2	once	CASSQTTSASTDTQYF
TRBJ2-5	TRBV7-2	.	CASSLSLGHEETQYF
TRBJ1-1	TRBV30	.	CAWRVGGRETEAFF
TRBJ1-1	TRBV10-3	.	CAISGQGPEVTEAFF
TRBJ2-7	TRBV6-5	.	CASTSGYEQYF
TRBJ1-3	TRBV6-5	.	CASSYRTGRWGNTIYF
TRBJ2-7	TRBV20-1	.	CSARQREQYF
TRBJ1-1	TRBV6-1	.	CASSLELTDTEAFF
TRBJ2-1	TRBV7-2	.	CASSFELHEQQFF
TRBJ2-5	TRBV2	.	CASLQGYQETQYF
TRBJ2-5	TRBV7-2	.	CASSSTGGETQYF
TRBJ1-6	TRBV7-3	once	CASSPDRDLPLHF
TRBJ2-7	TRBV7-2	.	CASSLGPAKGMGDEQYF
TRBJ1-6	TRBV6-1	.	CASSGRTGGNSPLHF
TRBJ2-7	TRBV6-5	.	CASSTPTSGAQYF
TRBJ2-4	TRBV7-9	.	CASSPGTGYVNIQYF
TRBJ1-4	TRBV28	.	CASTVGGREKLFF
TRBJ1-1	TRBV7-9	once	CASSLFDANTEAFF
TRBJ2-3	TRBV5-1	.	CASSLGSGGSPGTDTQYF
TRBJ2-5	TRBV5-5	.	CASTMGETQYF
TRBJ2-7	TRBV5-1	.	CASSSRWGHEQYF
TRBJ1-2	TRBV30	few	CAWSAGPRYGYTF
TRBJ1-5	TRBV9	.	CASRGQTQDRNVSNQPQHF